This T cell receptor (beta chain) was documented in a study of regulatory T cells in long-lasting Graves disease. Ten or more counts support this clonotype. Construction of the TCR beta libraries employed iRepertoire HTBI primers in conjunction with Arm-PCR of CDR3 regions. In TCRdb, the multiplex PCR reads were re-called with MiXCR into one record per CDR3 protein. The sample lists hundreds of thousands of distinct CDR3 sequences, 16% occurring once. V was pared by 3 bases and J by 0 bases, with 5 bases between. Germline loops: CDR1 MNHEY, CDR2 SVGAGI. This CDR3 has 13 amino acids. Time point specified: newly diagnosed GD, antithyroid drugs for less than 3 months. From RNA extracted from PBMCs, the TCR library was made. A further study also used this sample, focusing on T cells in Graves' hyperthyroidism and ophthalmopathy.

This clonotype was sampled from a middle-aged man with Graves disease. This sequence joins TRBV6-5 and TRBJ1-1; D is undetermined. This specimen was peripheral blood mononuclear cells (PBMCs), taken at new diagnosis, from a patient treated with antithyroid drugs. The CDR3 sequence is CASSYSMNTEAFF. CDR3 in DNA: TGTGCCAGCAGTTATTCCATGAACACTGAAGCTTTCTTT.